Presented here are 20 T cell receptor beta chains from one specimen sequenced in a study of cytomegalovirus exposure and HLA in healthy donors. Primers: 60 Vbeta forward and 13 Jbeta reverse. Sequenced by immunoSEQ multiplex PCR; TCRdb stores in-frame clones only, minus some. The sample has approximately 180,000 clones; about 86% are singletons. Sequenced input: PBMCs. The receptors were gathered from a woman in her thirties in good health and CMV-seronegative.

Details on this clone: One end of the junction varies from germline; a read error may be responsible. The V call is TRBV7-9, the J call TRBJ2-7; weak D call: TRBD1 (6 bases). Germline CDR1 is SEHNR and CDR2 is FQNEAQ (reference sequence). This CDR3 has 15 amino acids. The CDR3 DNA sequence: TGTTCCAGCAGCTTACTACCCAGGGGACGAACCGAGCAGTACTTC. Translation: CSSSLLPRGRTEQYF.

The V and J genes are TRBV28 and TRBJ1-1, with TRBD1 as a possible D gene (5 bases). Germline V gives CDR1 MDHEN, CDR2 SYDVKM. The CDR3 contains 14 residues. Trimming stripped 7 bases from V and 5 bases from J, with 17 bases between. The CDR3 sequence: CASIMQGLETEAFF. CDR3 DNA: TGTGCCAGCATTATGCAGGGTTTAGAGACTGAAGCTTTCTTT. Variable domain in full (rest from reference TRBV28 and TRBJ1-1): DVKVTQSSRYLVKRTGEKVFLECVQDMDHENMFWYRQDPGLGLRLIYFSYDVKMKEKGDIPEGYSVSREKKERFSLILESASTNQTSMYLCASIMQGLETEAFFGQGTRLTVV.

This clone is a singleton in its sample. This chain uses TRBV18 with TRBJ2-5; 7 nucleotides line up with TRBD2. The end of the DNA aligns better with TRBJ2-7, so the J call may be wrong. CDR3 size: 14 residues. Germline CDR1 is KGHSH and CDR2 is LQKENI. The CDR3 loop is CASSPGGGPYEQYF. The CDR3 bases are TGTGCCAGCTCACCAGGGGGAGGGCCGTACGAGCAGTACTTC.

This clone was observed once. The rearrangement joins TRBV5-8 to TRBJ2-2, with TRBD2 matching 8 bases. The CDR3 covers 15 residues. The J segment lost 4 bases and the V segment lost 3 bases, leaving 5 bases of the junction unmatched. Germline V gene data show CDR1 as SGHTS and CDR2 as YDEGEE. The CDR3 nucleotides are TGTGCCAGCAGCTCGGGACTAGTAAGCACCGGGGAGCTGTTTTTT. Its protein product is CASSSGLVSTGELFF.

This clone was counted a single time. The chain employs TRBV5-1 and TRBJ1-6, with D hard to call. Germline CDR1 and CDR2: SGHRS and YFSETQ. V was cut by 4 bases and J by 14 bases, with 16 bases left in between. The CDR3 consists of 13 residues. The CDR3 is CASSAVHGSALHF. The CDR3 DNA sequence: TGCGCCAGCAGCGCCGTTCACGGGAGCGCCCTCCACTTT.

The chain uses TRBV9 and TRBJ2-3; 8 bases are shared with TRBD2. From germline, CDR1 is SGDLS and CDR2 YYNGEE. The CDR3 is 16 residues long. Trimming cost V 0 bases and J 4 bases; bases outside gene matches: 7. The CDR3 loop is CASSVDPSGGADTQYF. CDR3 bases: TGTGCCAGCAGCGTAGACCCCAGCGGGGGTGCAGATACGCAGTATTTT.

The V call is TRBV6-1, the J call TRBJ2-6; no firm D call. The germline gives CDR1 MNHNS, CDR2 SASEGT. The CDR3 covers 17 residues. Trimming cost V 1 base and J 2 bases, with 12 bases left between them. The CDR3 DNA sequence: TGTGCCAGCAGTGAAGATTTGGTGGCTGCTGGGGCCAACGTCCTGACTTTC. This encodes CASSEDLVAAGANVLTF.

The chain employs TRBV7-6 and TRBJ1-3; 8 positions match TRBD1. With V trimmed by 3 bases and J by 1 base, 2 bases remained unmatched. The CDR3 is 15 amino acids. Germline loops: CDR1 SGHVS, CDR2 FNYEAQ. The CDR3 protein is CASSFDRGSGNTIYF. The CDR3 region has the DNA TGTGCCAGCAGCTTTGACAGGGGTTCTGGAAACACCATATATTTT. The full variable domain, in which reference TRBV7-6 and TRBJ1-3 provide the parts outside the CDR3, is GAGVSQSPRYKVTKRGQDVALRCDPISGHVSLYWYRQALGQGPEFLTYFNYEAQQDKSGLPNDRFSAERPEGSISTLTIQRTEQRDSAMYRCASSFDRGSGNTIYFGEGSWLTVV.

The rearrangement uses TRBV6-5 and TRBJ2-7; D unresolved. Germline CDR1 is MNHEY and CDR2 is SVGAGI. This CDR3 contains 13 residues. V was shortened by 11 bases and J by 0 bases, with 14 bases between the two germline ends. CDR3 nucleotides: TGTGCCGCCGGAGTTGTCGGCTCCTACGAGCAGTACTTC. Amino acid sequence: CAAGVVGSYEQYF.

The rearrangement links TRBV28 to TRBJ2-7; weak D call: TRBD1 (5 bases). Germline CDR1 is MDHEN and CDR2 is SYDVKM. The ends were cut back, 6 bases at V and 0 bases at J, with 15 bases in the middle. This CDR3 comprises 15 residues. CDR3 in amino acids: CASRPHQGNSYEQYF. Written as DNA, the CDR3 is TGTGCCAGCAGACCCCACCAGGGCAACTCCTACGAGCAGTACTTC.

The chain couples TRBV6-4 to TRBJ1-5; D possibly corresponds to TRBD1 (5 bases). This CDR3 has 16 amino acids. V was cut by 10 bases and J by 0 bases, with 19 bases left in between. Germline CDR1 reads MRHNA; CDR2 reads SNTAGT. The CDR3 loop reads CAIPTERRVSNQPQHF. The CDR3 DNA follows: TGTGCCATCCCGACAGAGCGACGAGTTAGCAATCAGCCCCAGCATTTT.

The rearrangement uses TRBV5-6 and TRBJ2-3, with 7 bases fitting TRBD1. V lost 2 bases and J lost 3; bases outside the gene matches: 0. The V gene's germline CDR1 is SGHDT and CDR2 YYEEEE. This CDR3 is 13 amino acids long. The CDR3 loop is CASSLQGTDTQYF. In DNA form, the CDR3 reads TGTGCCAGCAGCTTACAGGGGACAGATACGCAGTATTTT.

The chain recombines TRBV7-2 with TRBJ1-2, with D possibly TRBD1 on 6 matching bases. From germline, CDR1 is SGHTA and CDR2 FQGNSA. Between the trimmed V and J ends, which lost 5 bases and 1 base, there was a span of 11 bases. CDR3 length: 14 amino acids. The CDR3 is CASSPRTVNYGYTF. DNA for the CDR3: TGTGCCAGCAGCCCGCGGACAGTTAACTATGGCTACACCTTC.

The chain carries TRBV6-6 and TRBJ2-2; tentative D call: TRBD1 (6 bases). V shed 6 bases and J shed 1 base, with 15 bases lying between them. Germline CDR1 and CDR2: MNHNY and SVGAGI (reference sequence). This CDR3 spans 16 amino acids. The CDR3, as DNA: TGTGCCAGCAGCACCCTGGGGGCCGGGAACACCGGGGAGCTGTTTTTT. Its protein is CASSTLGAGNTGELFF.

The chain uses TRBV5-4 and TRBJ1-2; 10 bases line up with TRBD1. V lost 3 bases to trimming and J lost 6 bases; unmatched junction nucleotides: 5. There are 14 residues in the CDR3. CDR1 SGHNT and CDR2 YYREEE come from the germline V gene (reference sequence). This CDR3 is CASSWDRGTNGYTF. In nucleotides, the CDR3 is TGTGCCAGCAGCTGGGACAGGGGAACGAATGGCTACACCTTC.

V is TRBV6-1 and J is TRBJ2-7, with D perhaps matching TRBD1 (6 bases). With 5 bases removed from V and 5 bases from J, the gap between germline ends came to 16 bases. The CDR3 has 14 amino acids. Germline V CDR1 and CDR2: MNHNS, SASEGT. This chain's CDR3 is CASSRTGFPNEQYF. In nucleotides, the CDR3 is TGTGCCAGCAGTCGTACAGGGTTCCCGAACGAGCAGTACTTC.

This clone was counted once. The chain links TRBV6-5 to TRBJ2-1; D is unresolved. Germline assignment: CDR1 MNHEY and CDR2 SVGAGI. This CDR3 is 15 amino acids long. The V end was cut by 6 bases, the J end by 5 bases, with 17 bases between. This CDR3 is CASSLNDARNNEQFF. The CDR3 coding sequence is TGTGCCAGCAGCCTGAATGATGCGCGGAACAATGAGCAGTTCTTC.

The chain links TRBV7-9 to TRBJ1-5; D gene uncertain. Germline V gives CDR1 SEHNR, CDR2 FQNEAQ (reference sequence). The CDR3 is 12 residues long. The ends were cut back, 8 bases at V and 0 bases at J, with 5 bases in the middle. CDR3 DNA sequence: TGTGCCAGCGCGTATAGCAATCAGCCCCAGCATTTT. Translated: CASAYSNQPQHF.

The chain has TRBV9 and TRBJ2-7, with a possible D match to TRBD2 (5 bases). Germline loops: CDR1 SGDLS, CDR2 YYNGEE. CDR3 length: 14 residues. V dropped 4 bases and J dropped 2 bases, with 13 bases sitting between them. CDR3: CASSLGLAPYEQYF. In DNA form, the CDR3 reads TGTGCCAGCAGCCTCGGACTCGCCCCCTACGAGCAGTACTTC.

This clone showed up just once. The V gene is TRBV4-1, the J gene TRBJ2-1; 12 bases agree with TRBD2. Germline V lookup: CDR1 MGHRA, CDR2 YSYEKL. CDR3 length equals 15 residues. The V segment lost 1 base and the J segment 6 bases; nucleotides outside the gene matches: 1. Here the CDR3 reads CASSQGTSGINEQFF. The CDR3, as DNA: TGCGCCAGCAGCCAAGGGACTAGCGGGATCAATGAGCAGTTCTTC.